This paragraph reports one TCR beta chain. What it recognizes is unknown. Assay: immunoSEQ multiplex PCR; the TCRdb copy retains only in-frame clones and omits some. The sample has some 140,000 clones, approximately 85% seen once; the top ten hold 6.5% to 8.5%. This sample was taken from a study of T cell responses to AZD1222 COVID-19 vaccine. Regarding the study as a whole: Per reports, nearly half of all spike-specific TCRs target regions that are unmutated in variants. Donor demographics were predominantly white British with a female majority; clonal diversity may be underestimated. Baseline serology detected seropositivity in only 5 to 7 AZD1222 recipients.

The V segment lost 3 bases and the J segment 8 bases; nucleotides outside the gene matches: 11. The germline V gene encodes CDR1 SGDLS and CDR2 YYNGEE. The CDR3 loop spans 15 amino acids. The sample in question was peripheral blood, obtained 28 days after the second dose of the MenACWY control vaccine. This sequence originates from an adult who received the MenACWY meningococcal vaccine as a control. The chain couples TRBV9 to TRBJ2-1, with TRBD2 matching 7 bases. CDR3 bases: TGTGCCAGCAGCGGATTACCGGGACTATCGCATGAGCAGTTCTTC. This gives the protein CASSGLPGLSHEQFF. Using reference TRBV9 and TRBJ2-1 for the parts outside the CDR3, the full variable domain is DSGVTQTPKHLITATGQRVTLRCSPRSGDLSVYWYQQSLDQGLQFLIQYYNGEERAKGNILERFSAQQFPDLHSELNLSSLELGDSALYFCASSGLPGLSHEQFFGPGTRLTVL.